The following is a T cell receptor beta chain sequence with its context. Germline-derived CDR1 and CDR2 are WSHSY and SAAADI. Germline trimming cut 7 bases from V and 0 bases from J; bases unmatched to any gene: 12. The CDR3 length is 17 residues. These data come from a study of blood T cell repertoires in COVID-19. Study in general: Material from acute and convalescent COVID-19 was sourced from the United States, Italy and Spain. PBMCs, B-cell-depleted T cells, or T cells provided the cDNA or gDNA that made up the material.

Under the authors' procedure: Amplification of reference gene primers provided the estimated nucleated cell counts. TCRdb's table, derived via immunoSEQ multiplex PCR, lists solely in-frame clones and lacks some. V and J calls plus clone size are reproduced from that table; the DNA served to infer D and trimming. The sample consists of around 150,000 clones, 76% of them appearing once. The genes are TRBV10-2 and TRBJ2-3; 8 bases are a match to TRBD2. The material sequenced was peripheral blood. This clonotype originated in a woman aged 80 or older with acute or convalescent COVID-19. CDR3 residues: CASKGLGGIRSTDTQYF. The CDR3, as DNA: TGCGCCAGCAAGGGACTAGGGGGAATCCGGAGCACAGATACGCAGTATTTT.